This T cell receptor (beta chain) comes out of a study of long-term antiretroviral therapy in people with HIV. Study-wide background: Some samples came about a decade before the 2015 immediate-ART recommendation, and these were the earliest. Study-wide results and caveats: Post-ART diversity increased but stayed below transplant donor controls.

An immunoSEQ assay, version v3.0, was performed at survey level. Repertoires were generated with immunoSEQ multiplex PCR, while TCRdb's copy carries only in-frame clones and drops some. This table has around 30,000 clones, around 80% appearing once. This clone was observed a handful of times. Its target is not known. Researchers secured at least one pre-ART and at least two post-ART PBMC samples from each donor. Trimming pared 0 bases from V and 4 bases from J, leaving 12 bases between. The CDR3 totals 14 residues. Germline CDR1 is GTSNPN and CDR2 is SVGIG (reference sequence). The rearrangement links TRBV30 to TRBJ1-1, with D maybe TRBD1 (5 bases). This clonotype was obtained from a man younger than 30 with HIV. The material sequenced was unsorted PBMCs, taken 1.5 years before starting antiretroviral therapy. In DNA form, the CDR3 reads TGTGCCTGGAGTGTACTGGGTGGGGGCACTGAAGCTTTCTTT. Translated: CAWSVLGGGTEAFF. Full variable domain (missing parts from reference TRBV30 and TRBJ1-1): SQTIHQWPATLVQPVGSPLSLECTVEGTSNPNLYWYRQAAGRGLQLLFYSVGIGQISSEVPQNLSASRPQDRQFILSSKKLLLSDSGFYLCAWSVLGGGTEAFFGQGTRLTVV.